The T cell receptor beta chain under discussion was sequenced for a study of T cell responses to AZD1222 COVID-19 vaccine. CDR3 length: 16 residues. Germline V CDR1 and CDR2: SGHDT, YYEEEE. V lost 0 bases to trimming and J lost 0 bases, with 7 bases between them. Sequencing used immunoSEQ multiplex PCR; TCRdb keeps in-frame clones, though not all of them. Among over 35,000 clones listed, roughly 75% were seen once. Sequencing was performed on peripheral blood, taken 28 days after the second dose of the MenACWY control vaccine. The clonotype comes from an adult who received the MenACWY meningococcal vaccine as a control. This chain uses TRBV5-6 with TRBJ2-6, with a possible D match to TRBD2 (5 bases). CDR3 region: CASSLVGSSGANVLTF. The CDR3 DNA sequence: TGTGCCAGCAGCTTGGTGGGGAGCTCTGGGGCCAACGTCCTGACTTTC.